The 24 T cell receptor beta chains listed next were all sequenced from one sample in a study of control samples from healthy donors and cancer patients. The assay was immunoSEQ multiplex PCR, and TCRdb's table has in-frame clones only and misses some. This table has 17,000 or so clones, about 88% appearing once. The sequencing sample was made of PBMCs. Receptors were obtained from a man aged 60 to 75 with head and neck cancer.

V gene TRBV19 combines with J gene TRBJ1-5; a possible D gene is TRBD1 (6 bases). The V gene lost 2 bases and the J gene lost 6 bases, with 14 bases spanning the gap. The germline V gene has CDR1 LNHDA and CDR2 SQIVND (reference sequence). The CDR3 is made up of 15 amino acids. The CDR3 DNA reads TGTGCCAGTAGTATACCGACAGGTCAGGGTCAGCCCCAGCATTTT. Its translation: CASSIPTGQGQPQHF.

The genes are TRBV19 and TRBJ2-6; D may be TRBD1 or TRBD2 (5 bases each). This CDR3 spans 17 amino acids. Trimming left V 3 bases short and J 0 bases short, with 12 bases between. The germline V gene encodes CDR1 LNHDA and CDR2 SQIVND (reference sequence). CDR3 sequence reads: CASSMGDGASGANVLTF. CDR3 coding DNA: TGTGCCAGTAGTATGGGGGACGGAGCCTCTGGGGCCAACGTCCTGACTTTC.

Concerning this clone itself: One junction end does not reproduce the germline sequence, and a read error may be involved. The V gene is TRBV5-1, the J gene TRBJ1-1; 7 nucleotides align to TRBD1. Germline values: CDR1 SGHRS, CDR2 YFSETQ. There are 16 residues in the CDR3. The CDR3 loop is CASSLLPTGMKTEAFF. In DNA, the CDR3 is TGCGCCAGCAGCCTCCTCCCGACAGGGATGAAGACTGAAGCTTTCTTT.

The chain is built from TRBV7-8 and TRBJ2-1; D gene unclear. This CDR3 contains 13 residues. V lost 5 bases, J lost 6 bases, and 11 bases lay in between. CDR1 SGHVS and CDR2 FQNEAQ come from the germline V gene. CDR3: CASSPRTGNEQFF. DNA of the CDR3: TGTGCCAGCAGCCCCCGTACGGGCAATGAGCAGTTCTTC.

The chain combines TRBV19 with TRBJ1-2, with 7 bases fitting TRBD1. Looked up from germline, CDR1 is LNHDA and CDR2 is SQIVND (reference sequence). The CDR3 loop spans 14 amino acids. The J segment lost 4 bases and the V segment lost 5 bases, leaving 7 bases of the junction unmatched. CDR3 protein: CASSSPPGGYGYTF. CDR3 nucleotides: TGTGCCAGTAGTTCCCCTCCAGGGGGCTATGGCTACACCTTC.

The V call is TRBV5-4, the J call TRBJ2-1, with TRBD2 identical over 9 bases. This CDR3 region has 15 residues. Losses at the gene ends were 7 bases for V and 7 bases for J; bases not matched to a gene: 12. CDR1 is SGHNT and CDR2 is YYREEE in the germline V gene (reference sequence). CDR3 in amino acids: CASAPRGGARNEQFF. In nucleotides, the CDR3 is TGTGCCAGCGCCCCTCGCGGGGGGGCACGGAATGAGCAGTTCTTC.

This clone turned up a few times. The V call is TRBV15, the J call TRBJ2-4; 10 bases are shared with TRBD1. The CDR3 has 16 residues. Germline V gene lookup returns CDR1 LNHNV and CDR2 YYDKDF (reference sequence). Trimming took 1 base from V and 5 from J; bases not matched to a gene: 5. CDR3: CATSRVRTGGENIQYF. The CDR3 DNA reads TGTGCCACCAGCAGAGTTAGGACAGGGGGAGAAAACATTCAGTACTTC.

The sample holds one count of this clone. This chain links TRBV5-1 with TRBJ1-2, with D hard to call. Trimming pared 0 bases from V and 0 bases from J, leaving 9 bases between. The CDR3 runs 15 residues. Germline assignment: CDR1 SGHRS and CDR2 YFSETQ. CDR3 sequence: CASSLGGSPNYGYTF. CDR3 bases: TGCGCCAGCAGCTTGGGAGGATCTCCTAACTATGGCTACACCTTC.

The rearrangement uses TRBV12-5 and TRBJ2-5; D gene ambiguous. With 6 bases removed from V and 2 bases from J, the gap between germline ends came to 16 bases. This CDR3 is 15 amino acids long. Germline CDR1 is LGHNT and CDR2 is FRNRAP. CDR3 nucleotides: TGTGCTAGTGGCCCTCCTTCGTTGGGACAAGAGACCCAGTACTTC. Amino acid sequence: CASGPPSLGQETQYF.

This rearrangement joins TRBV7-2 to TRBJ2-3; D perhaps matches TRBD2 (6 bases). CDR3 length equals 16 residues. The V gene's germline CDR1 is SGHTA and CDR2 FQGNSA. Trimming shortened V by 5 bases and J by 0 bases, and 15 bases separated the two germline ends. The CDR3 DNA sequence: TGTGCCAGCAGCCGCCAGGGAGCGGGCAGCACAGATACGCAGTATTTT. This encodes CASSRQGAGSTDTQYF.

The chain employs TRBV11-3 and TRBJ1-5; 11 nucleotides match TRBD1. The V segment lost 5 bases and the J segment 6 bases; nucleotides outside the gene matches: 21. There are 20 residues in the CDR3. Germline V gene lookup returns CDR1 SGHNT and CDR2 YENEEA. The CDR3 sequence is CASSKRTRRGQGARGQPQHF. CDR3 coding DNA: TGTGCCAGCAGCAAAAGAACCCGCCGCGGACAGGGGGCGCGGGGTCAGCCCCAGCATTTT.

This clone came up once. The V call is TRBV3-1 (or the pseudogene TRBV3-2), the J call TRBJ2-7, with D maybe TRBD1 (6 bases). The germline gives CDR1 LGHDT, CDR2 YNNKEL (reference sequence). The V end lost 1 base, the J end lost 1 base, and 8 bases lay between the germline ends. The CDR3 runs to 14 residues. The CDR3 region is CASSQGTESYEQYF. CDR3 DNA: TGTGCCAGCAGCCAAGGGACAGAGTCCTACGAGCAGTACTTC.

V gene TRBV6-5 combines with J gene TRBJ1-5; no clear D. CDR1 MNHEY and CDR2 SVGAGI come from the germline V gene. Trimming left V 5 bases short and J 1 base short, with 6 bases between. The CDR3 covers 13 residues. In DNA form, the CDR3 reads TGTGCCAGCAGTCCCGGGAGCAATCAGCCCCAGCATTTT. This sequence encodes CASSPGSNQPQHF.

This clone was detected a few times. V usage is TRBV5-1 and J usage is TRBJ2-5; possibly TRBD1 or TRBD2 for D (5 bases each). V lost 4 bases to trimming and J lost 4 bases, with 14 bases between them. CDR3 size: 14 residues. Germline values: CDR1 SGHRS, CDR2 YFSETQ. CDR3 amino acids: CASSPGDGGETQYF. In DNA, the CDR3 is TGCGCCAGCAGCCCCGGGGATGGGGGAGAGACCCAGTACTTC.

The V and J genes are TRBV7-9 and TRBJ2-1; the match to TRBD1 covers 9 bases. From germline, CDR1 is SEHNR and CDR2 FQNEAQ (reference sequence). This CDR3 region has 15 residues. V gave up 6 bases and J gave up 4 bases; unmatched junction bases: 7. The CDR3 loop is CASSSGQGSYNEQFF. The CDR3 bases are TGTGCCAGCAGTTCGGGACAGGGCTCTTACAATGAGCAGTTCTTC. The complete variable domain, with remaining parts taken from reference TRBV7-9 and TRBJ2-1, reads DTGVSQNPRHKITKRGQNVTFRCDPISEHNRLYWYRQTLGQGPEFLTYFQNEAQLEKSRLLSDRFSAERPKGSFSTLEIQRTEQGDSAMYLCASSSGQGSYNEQFFGPGTRLTVL.

V gene TRBV11-2 combines with J gene TRBJ2-1; D uncertain. With 5 bases removed from V and 9 bases from J, the gap between germline ends came to 11 bases. Germline V lookup: CDR1 SGHAT, CDR2 FQNNGV. CDR3 length: 12 residues. This CDR3 is CASSPRTGEQFF. The CDR3 nucleotides read TGTGCCAGCAGCCCACGGACCGGTGAGCAGTTCTTC.

The chain couples TRBV9 to TRBJ1-2; 9 positions agree with TRBD1. This CDR3 has 14 residues. Germline CDR1 is SGDLS and CDR2 is YYNGEE. J was trimmed by 3 bases and V by 3 bases; bases with no gene match: 3. CDR3 loop: CASSAQGADYGYTF. In DNA, the CDR3 is TGTGCCAGCAGCGCACAGGGGGCCGACTATGGCTACACCTTC.

This chain connects TRBV2 to TRBJ1-5, with a weak D call TRBD1 (6 bases). Germline V lookup: CDR1 SNHLY, CDR2 FYNNEI. V dropped 3 bases and J dropped 3 bases, with 9 bases sitting between them. This CDR3 has 14 residues. The CDR3 loop reads CASSDRGDNQPQHF. As DNA, the CDR3 is TGTGCCAGCAGTGACAGGGGAGACAATCAGCCCCAGCATTTT. Together with reference TRBV2 and TRBJ1-5, the CDR3 gives the full variable domain: EPEVTQTPSHQVTQMGQEVILRCVPISNHLYFYWYRQILGQKVEFLVSFYNNEISEKSEIFDDQFSVERPDGSNFTLKIRSTKLEDSAMYFCASSDRGDNQPQHFGDGTRLSIL.

The chain has TRBV5-1 and TRBJ1-1; weak D call: TRBD1 (6 bases). Germline V gene lookup returns CDR1 SGHRS and CDR2 YFSETQ. CDR3 length: 14 residues. V lost 2 bases and J lost 1, with 9 bases in between. In DNA, the CDR3 is TGCGCCAGCAGCTTCGGACAGACGAACACTGAAGCTTTCTTT. It translates to CASSFGQTNTEAFF.

The chain recombines TRBV3-1 (or the pseudogene TRBV3-2) with TRBJ2-1; D is uncertain. V was trimmed by 4 bases and J by 7 bases, leaving 5 bases between them. The CDR3 covers 11 residues. CDR1 LGHDT and CDR2 YNNKEL come from the germline V gene (reference sequence). CDR3 DNA: TGTGCCAGCAGCCGCGTTAATGAGCAGTTCTTC. This encodes CASSRVNEQFF.

This chain joins TRBV29-1 and TRBJ2-7; possible D gene TRBD1, 6 bases. V gave up 1 base and J gave up 1 base, with 11 bases separating them. The germline V gene has CDR1 SQVTM and CDR2 ANQGSEA. The CDR3 runs to 14 residues. The CDR3 DNA follows: TGCAGCGTTGAAGGGACAGCGACATCCTACGAGCAGTACTTC. Encoded protein: CSVEGTATSYEQYF.

The V gene is TRBV7-9, the J gene TRBJ2-1; D is possibly TRBD2 (5 bases). Germline-derived CDR1 and CDR2 are SEHNR and FQNEAQ (reference sequence). Trimming removed 3 bases from V and 7 bases from J, with 13 bases in between. The CDR3 is made up of 14 amino acids. The CDR3 loop is CASSFRGLGNEQFF. CDR3 bases: TGTGCCAGCAGCTTCCGAGGGTTAGGGAATGAGCAGTTCTTC.

V usage is TRBV6-5 and J usage is TRBJ1-2; possible D gene TRBD1, 5 bases. The V end lost 3 bases, the J end lost 4 bases, and 18 bases lay between the germline ends. The CDR3 loop spans 16 amino acids. Germline lookup yields CDR1 MNHEY and CDR2 SVGAGI. The CDR3 DNA sequence: TGTGCCAGCAGTTATTTGCAGGGCCCACACTTCTATGGCTACACCTTC. As protein: CASSYLQGPHFYGYTF.

CDR3 loop: CASSPHGTGGSYEQYF. The CDR3 DNA is TGCGCCAGCAGCCCGCATGGGACAGGGGGGTCCTACGAGCAGTACTTC. The chain combines TRBV5-1 with TRBJ2-7; the match to TRBD1 covers 11 bases. The CDR3 covers 16 residues. The germline V gene has CDR1 SGHRS and CDR2 YFSETQ. J lost 1 base, V lost 4 bases, and 7 bases had no gene match. Combining the CDR3 with reference TRBV5-1 and TRBJ2-7 gives the whole variable domain KAGVTQTPRYLIKTRGQQVTLSCSPISGHRSVSWYQQTPGQGLQFLFEYFSETQRNKGNFPGRFSGRQFSNSRSEMNVSTLELGDSALYLCASSPHGTGGSYEQYFGPGTRLTVT.